This T cell receptor (beta chain) appears in the sequencing data of a study of shared clonotypes between healthy human individuals. Study as a whole: CD4 naive and memory got three plates each, CD8 naive two, CD8 memory one.

A remark on this clone: The antigen remains unidentified.

Study-wide points: With a handful of donors compared, approximately 5.5% of naive CD4 clonotypes were shared. Sorted-subset sequencing was shown by rarefaction to be incomplete despite large depth.

Genomic DNA of each subset was evenly split across several immunoSEQ plates. The assay was immunoSEQ multiplex PCR, and TCRdb's table has in-frame clones only and misses some. The data contain over 2 million clones, about 90% of them singletons. Sequenced material: naive CD4+ T cells from PBMCs. Subset given: CD45RA+ positively selected. The receptor's source is a young man in good health. Some clones in this sample may be carry-over from other donors' samples.

The CDR3 coding sequence is TGTGCCAGCAGCTTAGGCTCGGGTGTGGAGGGTGGCTACACCTTC. It yields the protein CASSLGSGVEGGYTF. The V call is TRBV7-3, the J call TRBJ1-2; no clear D. The CDR3 length is 15 residues. Trimming shortened V by 2 bases and J by 7 bases, and 17 bases separated the two germline ends. Germline values: CDR1 SGHTA, CDR2 FQGTGA.